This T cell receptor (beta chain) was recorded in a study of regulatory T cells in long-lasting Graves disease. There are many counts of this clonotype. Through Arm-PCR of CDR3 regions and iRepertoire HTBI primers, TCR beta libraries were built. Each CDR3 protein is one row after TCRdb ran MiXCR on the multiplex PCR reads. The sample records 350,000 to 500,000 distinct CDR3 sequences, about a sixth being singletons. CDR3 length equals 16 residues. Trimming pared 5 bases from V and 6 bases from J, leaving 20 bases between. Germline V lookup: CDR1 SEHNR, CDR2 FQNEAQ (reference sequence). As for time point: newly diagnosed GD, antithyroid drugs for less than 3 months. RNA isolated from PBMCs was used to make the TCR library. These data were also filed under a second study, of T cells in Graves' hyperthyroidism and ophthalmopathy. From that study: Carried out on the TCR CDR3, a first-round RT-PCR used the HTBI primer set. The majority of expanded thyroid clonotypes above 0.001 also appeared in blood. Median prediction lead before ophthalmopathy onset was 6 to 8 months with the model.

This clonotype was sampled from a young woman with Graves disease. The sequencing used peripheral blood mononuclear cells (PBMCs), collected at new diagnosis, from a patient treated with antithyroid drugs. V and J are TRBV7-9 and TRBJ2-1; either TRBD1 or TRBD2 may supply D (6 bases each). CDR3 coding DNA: TGTGCCAGCAGCCTTCAAGGGGGGATAGGAGGCAATGAGCAGTTCTTC. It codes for CASSLQGGIGGNEQFF.